This TCR beta chain is from a study of blood T cell repertoires in COVID-19. On the study more broadly: Acute and convalescent COVID-19 samples came from the United States, Italy and Spain. In each case, the material was cDNA or gDNA derived from T cells, B-cell-depleted T cells, or PBMCs.

CDR3 size: 17 residues. The V end was cut by 6 bases, the J end by 0 bases, with 20 bases between. Germline lookup yields CDR1 SEHNR and CDR2 FQNEAQ (reference sequence). In the authors' methods: Researchers report that nucleated cell counts were estimated from reference gene primer amplification. Sequencing used immunoSEQ multiplex PCR; TCRdb keeps in-frame clones, though not all of them. V and J calls and clone size are as listed in that table; D and trimming were resolved from the DNA. The sample carries 110,000 or so clones, less than 85% recorded once. The chain uses TRBV7-9 and TRBJ1-1; D is unclear. The material sequenced was peripheral blood. This clonotype was obtained from a man in his fifties with acute or convalescent COVID-19. In DNA, the CDR3 is TGTGCCAGCAGGATGAGTAGTAGTCAGACAATGAACACTGAAGCTTTCTTT. Residues: CASRMSSSQTMNTEAFF.